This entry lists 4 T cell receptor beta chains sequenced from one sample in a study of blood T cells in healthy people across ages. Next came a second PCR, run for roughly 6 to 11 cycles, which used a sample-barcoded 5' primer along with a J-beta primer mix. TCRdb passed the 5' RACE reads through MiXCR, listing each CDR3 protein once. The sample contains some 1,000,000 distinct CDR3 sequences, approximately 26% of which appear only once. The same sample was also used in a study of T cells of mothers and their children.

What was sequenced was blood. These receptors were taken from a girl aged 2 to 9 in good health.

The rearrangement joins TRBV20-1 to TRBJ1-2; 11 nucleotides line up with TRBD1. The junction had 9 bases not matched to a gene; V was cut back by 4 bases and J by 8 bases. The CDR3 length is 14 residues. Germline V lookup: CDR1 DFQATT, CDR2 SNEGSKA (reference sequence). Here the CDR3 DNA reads TGCAGTGCTACCGAAGGACAGGGGGCGAGGGGCTACACCTTC. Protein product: CSATEGQGARGYTF.

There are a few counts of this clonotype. The CDR3 nucleotides read TGTGCCAGCAGCCAAGCCCGGCGGGGCGCGAACACCGGGGAGCTGTTTTTT. The encoded protein is CASSQARRGANTGELFF. This chain links TRBV11-2 with TRBJ2-2; D is possibly TRBD2 (6 bases). Germline V CDR1 and CDR2: SGHAT, FQNNGV. CDR3 size: 17 residues. The V end lost 5 bases, the J end lost 0 bases, and 16 bases lay between the germline ends.

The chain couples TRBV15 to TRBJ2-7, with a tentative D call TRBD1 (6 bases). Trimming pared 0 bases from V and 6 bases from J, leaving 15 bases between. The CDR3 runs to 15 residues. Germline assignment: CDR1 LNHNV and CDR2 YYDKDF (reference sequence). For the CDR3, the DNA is TGTGCCACCAGCAGAGAAAGGACAGTCTCCGGCGAGCAGTACTTC. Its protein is CATSRERTVSGEQYF.

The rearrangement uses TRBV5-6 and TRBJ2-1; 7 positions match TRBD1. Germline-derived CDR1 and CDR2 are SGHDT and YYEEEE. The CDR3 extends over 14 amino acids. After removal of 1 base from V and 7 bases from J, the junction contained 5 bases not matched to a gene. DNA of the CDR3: TGTGCCAGCAGCTTGTTACAGGGGCGTAATGAGCAGTTCTTC. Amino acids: CASSLLQGRNEQFF.